A single sample gave rise to the 17 T cell receptor beta chains below, sequenced in a study of Graves' ophthalmopathy and Graves' hyperthyroidism (dated by TCRdb to 2016 to 2018). The sequencer listed for this sample is Illumina HiSeq 2000. TCR beta CDR3 regions were amplified from RNA transcripts for repertoire sequencing. The first round was an RT-PCR using HTBI primers with the Qiagen OneStep RT-PCR kit, and this first round was followed by a second-round multiplex PCR, then size selection and purification. TCRdb applied fastp at Q25 and MiXCR to the public reads, then kept only in-frame beta chains. Each entry is one CDR3 protein sequence, shown with its most common DNA and genes. This sample has around 670,000 distinct CDR3 sequences in its table, and 40% of those were observed once. Approximately 46% of the sample rests with the top ten. The sequenced material came from peripheral blood. Every receptor here comes from an adult man with Graves' ophthalmopathy.

The rearrangement joins TRBV25-1 to TRBJ2-2, with 7 bases fitting TRBD1. J was trimmed by 4 bases and V by 11 bases; bases with no gene match: 10. The CDR3 extends over 14 amino acids. Germline CDR1 MGHDK, CDR2 SYGVNS. The chain's CDR3 is CAWSGDSRTGELFF. CDR3 nucleotides: TGTGCCTGGAGTGGGGACAGTCGCACCGGGGAGCTGTTTTTT.

This clonotype showed up many times. The V call is TRBV2, the J call TRBJ1-2; weak D call: TRBD1 (5 bases). V gave up 4 bases and J gave up 4 bases, with 22 bases separating them. Germline-derived CDR1 and CDR2 are SNHLY and FYNNEI. The CDR3 length is 17 residues. The CDR3 sequence: CASSARRVRDSSYGYTF. The DNA of the CDR3 is TGTGCCAGCAGTGCGCGTCGAGTCAGGGATTCCAGCTATGGCTACACCTTC.

This rearrangement joins TRBV12-3 or TRBV12-4 to TRBJ2-7; the D gene is possibly TRBD2 (7 bases). V lost 5 bases, J lost 5 bases, and 16 bases lay in between. This CDR3 is 14 amino acids long. CDR3 DNA: TGTGCCAGCAGTCCTCGGGGGGCTAGGGACGAGCAGTACTTC. Its translation is CASSPRGARDEQYF.

In this sample, this clonotype turned up many times. The chain links TRBV12-3 or TRBV12-4 to TRBJ1-4; the D gene is possibly TRBD1 (5 bases). The CDR3 loop spans 13 amino acids. The germline V and J ends were trimmed by 1 base and 8 bases, with 8 bases remaining between them. The CDR3 loop is CASSLVWGEKLFF. The CDR3 DNA reads TGTGCCAGCAGTTTAGTGTGGGGCGAAAAACTGTTTTTT.

Comments on this clonotype: The DNA is left out, because the CDR3 cannot be placed on it with certainty; the CDR3 is given as TCRdb lists it. V and J are TRBV12-3 or TRBV12-4 and TRBJ1-1. The CDR3 is 15 residues long, ends included. CDR3 amino acids: CASSSSYRGNTEAFF.

At least ten counts were recorded for this clonotype. The rearrangement links TRBV20-1 to TRBJ1-1; D remains ambiguous. There are 11 residues in the CDR3. The germline V gene encodes CDR1 DFQATT and CDR2 SNEGSKA (reference sequence). The V end lost 3 bases, the J end lost 7 bases, and 9 bases lay between the germline ends. The DNA of the CDR3 is TGCAGTGCTAGTTACTGGATTGAAGCTTTCTTT. Translated: CSASYWIEAFF.

With respect to this clonotype: At one end the junction does not follow the germline gene, possibly because of a read error. This chain connects TRBV10-3 to TRBJ2-7; a possible D gene is TRBD2 (6 bases). The CDR3 is made up of 14 amino acids. CDR1 is ENHRY, CDR2 SYGVKD, per germline. CDR3 coding DNA: TGTGCCAGCAGTTACGTTGGGGGGTTCAACGAGCAGTACTTC. Translation gives CASSYVGGFNEQYF.

The rearrangement uses TRBV19 and TRBJ2-7; D may be TRBD1 or TRBD2 (5 bases each). From germline, CDR1 is LNHDA and CDR2 SQIVND (reference sequence). V dropped 4 bases and J dropped 1 base, with 14 bases sitting between them. This CDR3 is built from 15 residues. Here the CDR3 reads CASSTRDGGSYEQYF. The CDR3 DNA is TGTGCCAGTAGTACCCGGGACGGAGGATCCTACGAGCAGTACTTC.

This clonotype was seen at least ten times. V and J are TRBV29-1 and TRBJ2-2, with D possibly being TRBD2 (5 bases). The CDR3 runs to 12 residues. The germline gives CDR1 SQVTM, CDR2 ANQGSEA. The V gene lost 3 bases and the J gene lost 8 bases, with 10 bases spanning the gap. CDR3 coding DNA: TGCAGCGTTGAGGGTAGCGAAGGGGAGCTGTTTTTT. Its protein product is CSVEGSEGELFF.

This clonotype was seen at least ten times. The CDR3 bases are TGTGCCAGCACAGGCGAGATTAATTCACCCCTCCACTTT. Translation gives CASTGEINSPLHF. This chain links TRBV2 with TRBJ1-6; D is undetermined. CDR3 size: 13 residues. V dropped 7 bases and J dropped 6 bases, with 10 bases sitting between them. Germline CDR1 reads SNHLY; CDR2 reads FYNNEI.

This clonotype was counted between two and nine times. J is TRBJ1-1 and V is TRBV2; weak D call: TRBD1 (6 bases). Between the trimmed V and J ends, which lost 4 bases and 1 base, there was a span of 19 bases. CDR3 length: 17 amino acids. Germline CDR1 and CDR2: SNHLY and FYNNEI. DNA for the CDR3: TGTGCCAGCAGTGCTTCCCCCGGACAGAAAGAGAACACTGAAGCTTTCTTT. Translated: CASSASPGQKENTEAFF.

In regard to this clonotype: One junction end disagrees with the germline gene, perhaps due to a read error. V is TRBV7-3 and J is TRBJ2-1; D is possibly TRBD2 (6 bases). CDR1 is SGHTA and CDR2 is FQGTGA in the germline V gene. There are 13 residues in the CDR3. In DNA form, the CDR3 reads TGTGCGAGCAGCGCCACGACTAGTTCCGAGCAGAACTTC. This sequence encodes CASSATTSSEQNF.

DNA for the CDR3: TGTGCCAGCAGGCTACTAGCGGGGGCGTACGAGCAGTACTTC. Translated: CASRLLAGAYEQYF. J is TRBJ2-7 and V is TRBV10-3, with 11 bases that match TRBD2. The CDR3 consists of 14 residues. V shed 10 bases, J shed 4 bases, and the junction held 9 bases outside the gene matches. Germline V gene sequence: CDR1 ENHRY, CDR2 SYGVKD.

This clonotype was observed a few times. The V and J genes are TRBV4-2 and TRBJ2-7; D may be TRBD2 (5 bases). V lost 1 base to trimming and J lost 7 bases, with 14 bases between them. The V gene's germline CDR1 is LGHNA and CDR2 YNFKEQ. The CDR3 totals 14 residues. CDR3 loop: CASSQAGQPGEQYF. CDR3 coding DNA: TGTGCCAGCAGCCAAGCTGGGCAGCCGGGAGAGCAGTACTTC.

Points on this clonotype: At one end the junction does not follow the germline gene, possibly because of a read error. The gene calls are TRBV7-9 and TRBJ2-5; 10 bases map to TRBD2. The germline CDR1 and CDR2 sequences are SEHNR and FQNEAQ (reference sequence). The length of the CDR3 is 18 residues. CDR3 coding DNA: TGTGCCGGCAGCGCAACTACCGGACTAGCGGTGGCCCAGGAGACCCAGTACTTC. It encodes CAGSATTGLAVAQETQYF.

Comment on this clonotype: The likely explanation is a read error, given a far larger clone one base away. The CDR3 spells CASSQDSSGYTF. The CDR3, as DNA: TGTGCCAGCAGCCAAGACAGCTCTGGCTACACCTTC. The chain couples TRBV2 to TRBJ1-2, with D possibly being TRBD1 (5 bases). This CDR3 is 12 amino acids long. V was trimmed by 6 bases and J by 7 bases, leaving 12 bases between them. Germline assignment: CDR1 SNHLY and CDR2 FYNNEI.

This clonotype was recorded a few times. The CDR3 DNA sequence: TGTGCCAGCAGCTTAAACATAAAGGAGAATGAAAAACTGTTTTTT. Amino acid sequence: CASSLNIKENEKLFF. The chain employs TRBV7-8 and TRBJ1-4; D call uncertain. The CDR3 is 15 residues long. Trimming cost V 2 bases and J 5 bases, with 12 bases left between them. Looked up from germline, CDR1 is SGHVS and CDR2 is FQNEAQ.